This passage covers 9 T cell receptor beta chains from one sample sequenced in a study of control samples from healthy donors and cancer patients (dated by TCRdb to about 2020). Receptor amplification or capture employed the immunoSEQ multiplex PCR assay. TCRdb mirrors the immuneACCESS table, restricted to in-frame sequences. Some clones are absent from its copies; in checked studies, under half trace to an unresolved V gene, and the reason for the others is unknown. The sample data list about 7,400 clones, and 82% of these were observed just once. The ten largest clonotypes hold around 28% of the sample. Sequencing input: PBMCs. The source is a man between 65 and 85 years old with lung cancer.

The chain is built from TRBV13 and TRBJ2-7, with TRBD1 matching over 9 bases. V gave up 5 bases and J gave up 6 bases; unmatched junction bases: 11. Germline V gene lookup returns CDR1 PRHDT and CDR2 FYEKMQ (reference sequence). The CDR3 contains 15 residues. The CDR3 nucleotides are TGTGCCAGCAGCATACGTCGACAGGGGGGTGGCGAGCAGTACTTC. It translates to CASSIRRQGGGEQYF.

In DNA, the CDR3 is TGTGCCAGCAAGCCGGGACTGGGCACCTACGAGCAGTACTTC. It codes for CASKPGLGTYEQYF. The chain joins TRBV6-5 to TRBJ2-7; D is perhaps TRBD2 (6 bases). Trimming took off 7 bases at V and 2 bases at J, with 15 bases between the two ends. CDR1 is MNHEY, CDR2 SVGAGI, per germline. The CDR3 totals 14 residues.

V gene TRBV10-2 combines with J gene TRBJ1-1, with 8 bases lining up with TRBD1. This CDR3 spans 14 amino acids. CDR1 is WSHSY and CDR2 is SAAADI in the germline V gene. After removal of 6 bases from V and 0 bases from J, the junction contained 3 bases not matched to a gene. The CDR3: CASRQGEMNTEAFF. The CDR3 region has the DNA TGCGCCAGCAGACAGGGGGAAATGAACACTGAAGCTTTCTTT.

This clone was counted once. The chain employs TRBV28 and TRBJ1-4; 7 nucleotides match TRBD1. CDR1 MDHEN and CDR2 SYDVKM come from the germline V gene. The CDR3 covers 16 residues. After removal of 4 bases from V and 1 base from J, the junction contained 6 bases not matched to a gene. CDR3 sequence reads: CASSSTGKVTNEKLFF. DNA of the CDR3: TGTGCCAGCAGTTCGACAGGGAAAGTAACTAATGAAAAACTGTTTTTT.

The CDR3 sequence is CASSPGLLQIPEQFF. For the CDR3, the DNA is TGTGCCAGCAGCCCCGGACTCTTACAGATACCTGAGCAGTTCTTC. V gene TRBV28 combines with J gene TRBJ2-1; the D gene is possibly TRBD2 (5 bases). Trimming stripped 6 bases from V and 9 bases from J, with 21 bases between. CDR3 length: 15 residues. Germline CDR1 MDHEN, CDR2 SYDVKM.

The CDR3 DNA sequence: TGTGCCAGCATTAGCGGGAGTATCACCGGGGAGCTGTTTTTT. Protein sequence: CASISGSITGELFF. This chain links TRBV5-5 with TRBJ2-2; the match to TRBD2 covers 9 bases. J was trimmed by 4 bases and V by 6 bases; bases with no gene match: 4. CDR1 and CDR2 from the germline V gene are SGHKS and YYEKEE (reference sequence). The CDR3 is 14 residues long.

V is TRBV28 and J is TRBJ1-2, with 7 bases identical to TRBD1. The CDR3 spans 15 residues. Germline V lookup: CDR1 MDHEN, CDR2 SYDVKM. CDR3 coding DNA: TGTGTCGTTAACCGACAGGGTTGGTTCTACAATGGCTACACCTTC. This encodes CVVNRQGWFYNGYTF.

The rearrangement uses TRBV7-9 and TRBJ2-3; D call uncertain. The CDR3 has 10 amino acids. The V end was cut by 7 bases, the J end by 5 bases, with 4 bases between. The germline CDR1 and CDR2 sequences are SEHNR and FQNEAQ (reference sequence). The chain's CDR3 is CASTRDTQYF. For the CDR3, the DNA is TGTGCCAGCACCCGAGATACGCAGTATTTT.

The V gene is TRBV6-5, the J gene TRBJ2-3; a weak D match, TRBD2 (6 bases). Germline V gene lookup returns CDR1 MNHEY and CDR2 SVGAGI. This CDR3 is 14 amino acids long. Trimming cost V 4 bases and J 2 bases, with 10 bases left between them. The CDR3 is CASSSRGYTDTQYF. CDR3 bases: TGTGCCAGCAGTTCCCGGGGGTACACAGATACGCAGTATTTT.